This TCR beta chain was found in a study of T cells in Graves' hyperthyroidism and ophthalmopathy. Note on this clonotype: No antigen is known for it.

It was RNA transcripts that yielded the amplified TCR beta CDR3 regions. The study used the HTBI primer set for a first-round RT-PCR of the TCR CDR3. Each CDR3 protein is one row after TCRdb ran MiXCR on the multiplex PCR reads. The table has some 340,000 distinct CDR3 sequences, about an eighth seen once. CDR3 length equals 17 residues. V was pared by 0 bases and J by 2 bases, with 12 bases between. Germline V gives CDR1 SGHRS, CDR2 YFSETQ. Study results and caveats: The model made its ophthalmopathy prediction, and onset followed a median around 6.9 months later. Expanded thyroid clonotypes (above 0.001) were mostly also found in blood.

The chain is built from TRBV5-1 and TRBJ2-6; D is perhaps TRBD1 (5 bases). The TCR sequence derives from a woman aged 40-49 years with Graves' ophthalmopathy. Sequenced material: blood. The CDR3 coding sequence is TGCGCCAGCAGCTTGGTCCTGCAGGGCACTGGGGCCAACGTCCTGACTTTC. Protein product: CASSLVLQGTGANVLTF.